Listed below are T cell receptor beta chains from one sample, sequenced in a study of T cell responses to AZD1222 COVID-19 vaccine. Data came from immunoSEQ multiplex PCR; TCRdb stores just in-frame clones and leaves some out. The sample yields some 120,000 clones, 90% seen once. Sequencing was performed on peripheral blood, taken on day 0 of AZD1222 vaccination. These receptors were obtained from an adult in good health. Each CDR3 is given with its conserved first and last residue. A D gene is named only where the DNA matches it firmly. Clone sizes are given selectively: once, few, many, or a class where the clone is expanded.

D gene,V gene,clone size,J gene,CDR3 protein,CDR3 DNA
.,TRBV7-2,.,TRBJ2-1,CASSAPSGGGEQFF,TGTGCCAGCAGCGCCCCCTCAGGGGGGGGTGAGCAGTTCTTC
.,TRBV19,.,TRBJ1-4,CASSPNKATNEKLFF,TGTGCCAGTAGCCCGAACAAAGCAACTAATGAAAAACTGTTTTTT
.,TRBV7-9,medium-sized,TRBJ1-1,CASSLDRVRRNTEAFF,TGTGCCAGCAGCTTAGACCGGGTCAGGCGGAACACTGAAGCTTTCTTT
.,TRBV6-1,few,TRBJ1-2,CASREGGMSYGYTF,TGTGCCAGCAGGGAAGGGGGTATGAGCTATGGCTACACCTTC
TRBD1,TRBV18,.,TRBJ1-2,CASSQQDRGRNYGYTF,TGTGCCAGCTCACAACAAGACAGGGGGCGAAACTATGGCTACACCTTC
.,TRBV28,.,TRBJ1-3,CASSAPEGNTIYF,TGTGCCAGCAGTGCTCCGGAAGGAAACACCATATATTTT
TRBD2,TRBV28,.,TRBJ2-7,CASSSPGLAGPWGEQYF,TGTGCCAGCAGTTCCCCCGGGCTAGCGGGCCCGTGGGGCGAGCAGTACTTC
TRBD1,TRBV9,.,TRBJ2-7,CASSAGTGLFSYEQYF,TGTGCCAGCAGCGCCGGGACAGGACTTTTTTCCTACGAGCAGTACTTC
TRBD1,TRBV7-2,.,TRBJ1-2,CASSLARGLRYGYTF,TGTGCCAGCAGCTTAGCGAGGGGGCTACGCTATGGCTACACCTTC
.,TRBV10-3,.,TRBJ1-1,CAITFDGPKNTEAFF,TGTGCCATCACCTTCGACGGACCAAAGAACACTGAAGCTTTCTTT
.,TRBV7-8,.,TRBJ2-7,CASSLRDTTYEQYF,TGTGCCAGCAGTCTCCGGGACACCACCTACGAGCAGTACTTC
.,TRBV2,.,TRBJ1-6,CASSVPPDASPLHF,TGTGCCAGCAGTGTCCCACCGGACGCTTCACCCCTCCACTTT
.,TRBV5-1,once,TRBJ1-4,CASSEWGMGATNEKLFF,TGCGCCAGCAGCGAATGGGGGATGGGGGCAACTAATGAAAAACTGTTTTTT
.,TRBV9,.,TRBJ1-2,CASSGLDGYGYTF,TGTGCCAGCAGCGGGCTGGACGGCTATGGCTACACCTTC
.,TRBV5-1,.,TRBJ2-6,CASSLEGRGSGANVLTF,TGCGCCAGCAGCTTGGAGGGCAGGGGCTCTGGGGCCAACGTCCTGACTTTC
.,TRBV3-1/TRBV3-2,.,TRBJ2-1,CASSQGSSYNEQFF,TGTGCCAGCAGCCAGGGCTCCTCCTACAATGAGCAGTTCTTC
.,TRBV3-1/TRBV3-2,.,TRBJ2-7,CASSQEGWQGSHEQYF,TGTGCCAGCAGCCAAGAAGGTTGGCAGGGGTCCCACGAGCAGTACTTC
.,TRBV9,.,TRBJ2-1,CASSAGEEYNEQFF,TGTGCCAGCAGCGCGGGGGAGGAATACAATGAGCAGTTCTTC
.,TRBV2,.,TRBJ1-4,CASRGQPSNEKLFF,TGTGCCAGCAGAGGACAGCCTTCTAATGAAAAACTGTTTTTT
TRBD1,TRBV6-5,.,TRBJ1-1,CASSYRDRGWTEAFF,TGTGCCAGCAGTTATCGGGACAGAGGATGGACTGAAGCTTTCTTT
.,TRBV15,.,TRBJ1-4,CATSRDRAVGEKLFF,TGTGCCACCAGCAGAGATAGGGCCGTGGGCGAAAAACTGTTTTTT
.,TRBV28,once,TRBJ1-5,CASSFAAGDQPQHF,TGTGCCAGCAGTTTTGCGGCAGGGGATCAGCCCCAGCATTTT
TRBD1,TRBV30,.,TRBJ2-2,CAWNRGLVTGELFF,TGTGCCTGGAACAGGGGGCTGGTCACCGGGGAGCTGTTTTTT
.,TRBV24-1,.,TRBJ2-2,CATSVNANTGELFF,TGTGCCACCAGTGTAAACGCGAACACCGGGGAGCTGTTTTTT
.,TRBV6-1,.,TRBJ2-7,CASSEKGTTGHLEQYF,TGTGCCAGCAGTGAAAAAGGTACGACAGGCCACCTCGAGCAGTACTTC
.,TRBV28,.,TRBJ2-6,CATMTGGISGANVLTF,TGTGCCACCATGACGGGCGGAATCTCTGGGGCCAACGTCCTGACTTTC
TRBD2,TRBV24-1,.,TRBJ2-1,CATSDHRLASYNEQFF,TGTGCCACCAGTGATCACCGACTAGCCTCCTACAATGAGCAGTTCTTC
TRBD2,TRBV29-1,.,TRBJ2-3,CSVVGGLVGSTDTQYF,TGCAGCGTTGTTGGGGGACTAGTGGGAAGCACAGATACGCAGTATTTT